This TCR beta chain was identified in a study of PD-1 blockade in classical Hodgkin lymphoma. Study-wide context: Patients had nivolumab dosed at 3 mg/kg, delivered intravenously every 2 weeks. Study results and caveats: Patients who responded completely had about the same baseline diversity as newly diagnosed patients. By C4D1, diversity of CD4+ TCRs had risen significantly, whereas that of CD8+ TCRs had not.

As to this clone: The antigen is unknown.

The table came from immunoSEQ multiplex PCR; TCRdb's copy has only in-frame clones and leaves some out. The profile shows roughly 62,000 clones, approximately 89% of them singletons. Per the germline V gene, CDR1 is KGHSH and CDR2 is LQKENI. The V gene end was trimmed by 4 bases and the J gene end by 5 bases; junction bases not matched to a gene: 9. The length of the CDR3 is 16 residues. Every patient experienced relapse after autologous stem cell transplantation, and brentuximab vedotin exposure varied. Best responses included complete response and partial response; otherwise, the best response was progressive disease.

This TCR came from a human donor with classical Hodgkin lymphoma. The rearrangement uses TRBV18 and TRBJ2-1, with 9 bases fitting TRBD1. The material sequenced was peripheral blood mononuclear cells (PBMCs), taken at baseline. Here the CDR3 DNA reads TGTGCCAGCTCACTAAACATCGGACAGGGGCACAATGAGCAGTTCTTC. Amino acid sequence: CASSLNIGQGHNEQFF.